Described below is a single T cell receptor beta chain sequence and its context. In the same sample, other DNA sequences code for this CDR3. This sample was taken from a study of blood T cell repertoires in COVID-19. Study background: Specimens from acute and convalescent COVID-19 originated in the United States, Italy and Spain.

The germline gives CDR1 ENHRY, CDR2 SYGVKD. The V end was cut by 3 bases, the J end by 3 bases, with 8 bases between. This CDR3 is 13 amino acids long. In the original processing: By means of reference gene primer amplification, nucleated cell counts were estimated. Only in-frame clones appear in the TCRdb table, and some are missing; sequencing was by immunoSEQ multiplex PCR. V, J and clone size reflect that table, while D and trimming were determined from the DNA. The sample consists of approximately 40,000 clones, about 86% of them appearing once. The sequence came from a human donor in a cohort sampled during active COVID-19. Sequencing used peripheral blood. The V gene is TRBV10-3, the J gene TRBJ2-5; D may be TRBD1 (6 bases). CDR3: CAISEQGKETQYF. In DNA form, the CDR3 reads TGTGCCATCAGTGAACAGGGTAAAGAGACCCAGTACTTC.